This T cell receptor beta chain was identified in a study of CD8+CD57+ T cells in acquired aplastic anemia. This clonotype showed up many times. Genomic DNA constituted the template upon which TCR beta VDJ and CDR3 profiling was performed. TCRdb analysed the reads with MiXCR anew, one entry per CDR3 protein. The data contain 450,000 to 600,000 distinct CDR3 sequences, about a third of them singletons. The CDR3 sequence is 14 residues long. Trimming took off 1 base at V and 4 bases at J, with 10 bases between the two ends. The germline V gene has CDR1 SGHTA and CDR2 FQGNSA. Before being chosen for sequencing, patients had shown CD8+CD57+ cell expansion by flow cytometry.

This clonotype was obtained from a human donor with aplastic anemia. Material: sorted CD4+, CD8+, or CD8+CD57+ T cells (not recorded which) from PBMCs. The chain carries TRBV7-2 and TRBJ1-2; TRBD1 is a possible D gene (5 bases). CDR3 protein: CASSLDDSVYGYTF. CDR3 in DNA: TGTGCCAGCAGCTTAGATGACAGCGTCTATGGCTACACCTTC.